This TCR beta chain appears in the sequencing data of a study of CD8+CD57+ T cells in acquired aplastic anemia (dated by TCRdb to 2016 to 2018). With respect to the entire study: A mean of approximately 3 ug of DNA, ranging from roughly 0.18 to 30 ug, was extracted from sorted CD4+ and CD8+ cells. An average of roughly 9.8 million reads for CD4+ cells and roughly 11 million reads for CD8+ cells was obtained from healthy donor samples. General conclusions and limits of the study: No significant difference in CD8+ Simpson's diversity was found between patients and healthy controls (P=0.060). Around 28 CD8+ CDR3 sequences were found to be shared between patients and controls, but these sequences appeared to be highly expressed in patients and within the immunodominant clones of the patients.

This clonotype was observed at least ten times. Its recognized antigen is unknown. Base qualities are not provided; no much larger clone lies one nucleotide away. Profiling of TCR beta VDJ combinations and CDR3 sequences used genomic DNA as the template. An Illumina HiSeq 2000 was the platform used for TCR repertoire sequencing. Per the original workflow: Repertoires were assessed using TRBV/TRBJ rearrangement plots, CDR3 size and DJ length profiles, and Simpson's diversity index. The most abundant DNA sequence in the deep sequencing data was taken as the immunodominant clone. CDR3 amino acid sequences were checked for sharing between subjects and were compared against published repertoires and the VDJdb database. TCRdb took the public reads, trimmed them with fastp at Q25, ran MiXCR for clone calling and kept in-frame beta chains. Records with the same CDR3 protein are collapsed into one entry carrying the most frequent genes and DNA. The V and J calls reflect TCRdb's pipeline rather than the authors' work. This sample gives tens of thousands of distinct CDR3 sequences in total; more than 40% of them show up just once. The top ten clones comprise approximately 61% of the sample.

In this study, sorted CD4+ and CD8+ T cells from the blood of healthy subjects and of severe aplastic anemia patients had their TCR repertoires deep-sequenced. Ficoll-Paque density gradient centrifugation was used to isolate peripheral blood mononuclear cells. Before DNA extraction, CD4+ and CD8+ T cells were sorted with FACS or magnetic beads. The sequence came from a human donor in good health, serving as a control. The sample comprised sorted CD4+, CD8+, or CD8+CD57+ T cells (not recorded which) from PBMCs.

The CDR3 protein is CASSALAGVLTQYF. The sequenced DNA: TGTGCCAGCAGTGCCCTAGCGGGAGTTCTAACGCAGTATTTT. The chain uses TRBV25-1 and TRBJ2-3; 10 junctional bases match TRBD2. V ends up 4 bases short and J 9 bases short, with an unmatched junction base count of 7. The germline V gene specifies MGHDK as CDR1 and SYGVNS as CDR2. There are 14 amino acids in the CDR3, from cysteine to phenylalanine inclusive. Left in the record is the CDR3 DNA by itself, 42 bases read in frame from the first base.